This T cell receptor (beta chain) was retrieved from a study of shared clonotypes between healthy human individuals. This clone was recorded a few times. Clones were read by immunoSEQ multiplex PCR, and TCRdb kept only the in-frame ones, dropping some. Counted here are a few hundred thousand clones, about 74% occurring once; the ten biggest clones make up 10%. The CDR3 has 16 residues. Germline CDR1 and CDR2: MRHNA and SNTAGT. The V gene end was trimmed by 6 bases and the J gene end by 7 bases; junction bases not matched to a gene: 7. The sequencing input was memory CD4+ T cells sorted from blood. Subset reported: CD45RA-negative fraction. V and J are TRBV6-4 and TRBJ2-1; 15 nucleotides match TRBD2. The receptor's source is a man aged 30 to 45 in good health. DNA of the CDR3: TGTGCCAGCAGCGCGGGGACTAGCGGGAGGTTGAATGAGCAGTTCTTC. It codes for CASSAGTSGRLNEQFF.